The clone carrying this T cell receptor beta chain was counted a few times. The trim removed 5 bases at V and 6 bases at J, leaving 9 bases unmatched. CDR3 length: 16 amino acids. Per germline, CDR1 MNHEY and CDR2 SMNVEV (reference sequence). The data were taken from a study of response to subunit inactivated influenza vaccine. From the RT-PCR reads, TCRdb called clonotypes with MiXCR, one entry per CDR3 protein. The table records some 550,000 distinct CDR3 sequences, around a quarter of them present only once. These data also featured in a second study, about T cells expressing NK-cell markers. That publication notes: TCR beta libraries carry UMIs added by 5'RACE template switching. The study drew TCR beta repertoires from sorted CD3+CD56+NKG2C+, CD3+CD56+NKG2C- and CD3+CD56-NKG2C+ T cells. In the group of eight sequenced donors, seven were HCMV-seropositive and one was seronegative.

The sequences come from CD4+ T cells sorted from PBMCs, collected 11 to 12 days after vaccination. The sequence derives from a man aged 45-60 years who received an inactivated influenza vaccine. The rearrangement uses TRBV27 and TRBJ2-7; 14 bases fit TRBD2. This CDR3 reads CASSPRTSGRTLEQYF. Written as DNA, the CDR3 is TGTGCCAGCAGTCCACGGACTAGCGGGAGGACCCTCGAGCAGTACTTC.